Each of the 16 T cell receptor beta chains below was sequenced from the same sample in a study of T cells in Graves' hyperthyroidism and ophthalmopathy. RNA transcripts were the template for amplifying TCR beta CDR3 regions. A set of HTBI primers served as the primers for a first-round RT-PCR of the TCR CDR3. TCRdb re-called the multiplex PCR reads with MiXCR, one entry per CDR3 protein. The table has hundreds of thousands of distinct CDR3 sequences, approximately 36% seen once; the top ten hold less than 35%. Source material: blood. These receptors originate from a woman in her thirties or forties with Graves' hyperthyroidism.

The genes are TRBV6-1 and TRBJ1-4, with D perhaps TRBD1 (6 bases). V was trimmed by 7 bases and J by 3 bases, leaving 15 bases between them. In germline, CDR1 is MNHNS, CDR2 SASEGT. This CDR3 spans 15 amino acids. The CDR3 spells CASTRGGASNEKLFF. In DNA form, the CDR3 reads TGTGCCAGCACCAGGGGAGGGGCGTCTAATGAAAAACTGTTTTTT.

This clonotype was picked up a small number of times. One base away lies a much larger clone, so this may be a sequencing read error. This chain links TRBV7-9 with TRBJ2-5; no reliable D call. V was pared by 0 bases and J by 7 bases, with 3 bases between. Germline assignment: CDR1 SEHNR and CDR2 FQNEAQ (reference sequence). The CDR3 spans 11 residues. CDR3 protein: CASSLAGTQYF. For the CDR3, the DNA is TGTGCCAGCAGCTTAGCCGGGACCCAGTACTTC.

This clonotype was seen a few times. The chain joins TRBV2 to TRBJ2-7, with no clear D. Germline CDR1 reads SNHLY; CDR2 reads FYNNEI. The V end lost 7 bases, the J end lost 7 bases, and 14 bases lay between the germline ends. This CDR3 is 12 amino acids long. The CDR3 region has the DNA TGTGCCAGCATAAGTAAGGGTGGGGAGCAGTACTTC. This encodes CASISKGGEQYF.

The gene calls are TRBV7-6 and TRBJ1-1; the match to TRBD1 covers 7 bases. With V trimmed by 4 bases and J by 5 bases, 13 bases remained unmatched. The CDR3 contains 16 residues. CDR1 is SGHVS, CDR2 FNYEAQ, per germline. Here the CDR3 reads CASSSREGRGSTEAFF. The CDR3 nucleotides are TGTGCCAGCAGCTCTCGGGAGGGCAGGGGGAGTACTGAAGCTTTCTTT.

With regard to this clonotype: This may be a read error, as it is one base from a much larger clone. This chain uses TRBV19 with TRBJ1-2; 9 bases agree with TRBD1. With V trimmed by 2 bases and J by 4 bases, 2 bases remained unmatched. The length of the CDR3 is 14 residues. Per the germline V gene, CDR1 is LNHDA and CDR2 is SQIVND (reference sequence). In DNA, the CDR3 is TGTGCCAGTAGTATAATGGACAGGGGCTATGGCTACACCTTC. Amino acids: CASSIMDRGYGYTF.

This clonotype was seen ten or more times. The V and J genes are TRBV20-1 and TRBJ1-2, with D unresolved. Germline V CDR1 and CDR2: DFQATT, SNEGSKA (reference sequence). The V end lost 6 bases, the J end lost 8 bases, and 16 bases lay between the germline ends. This CDR3 has 12 amino acids. This CDR3 reads CSAESLIYGYTF. Here the CDR3 DNA reads TGCAGTGCGGAGTCCCTGATCTACGGCTACACCTTC.

The chain has TRBV29-1 and TRBJ2-3; no clear D gene. This CDR3 comprises 11 residues. Trimming took 7 bases from V and 2 from J, leaving 7 bases between them. Germline V CDR1 and CDR2: SQVTM, ANQGSEA. CDR3 DNA: TGCAGCGCAGACCACACAGATACGCAGTATTTT. Residues: CSADHTDTQYF.

This clonotype has a handful of counts. V is TRBV19 and J is TRBJ1-3, with D hard to call. Germline loops: CDR1 LNHDA, CDR2 SQIVND (reference sequence). Trimming stripped 10 bases from V and 0 bases from J, with 19 bases between. This CDR3 has 16 amino acids. The DNA of the CDR3 is TGTGCCACCGAGACGGGAACCGCGAACTCTGGAAACACCATATATTTT. This gives the protein CATETGTANSGNTIYF.

This clonotype occurred once. The rearrangement uses TRBV10-3 and TRBJ2-3; perhaps TRBD1 as D (6 bases). This CDR3 contains 14 residues. In germline, CDR1 is ENHRY, CDR2 SYGVKD. Trimming cost V 4 bases and J 8 bases, with 16 bases left between them. CDR3 sequence: CAISGTGTRLTQYF. The CDR3 DNA follows: TGTGCCATCAGTGGGACCGGGACAAGACTTACGCAGTATTTT.

This clonotype was counted a few times. V usage is TRBV3-1 and J usage is TRBJ2-7, with unresolved D. The CDR3 length is 15 residues. The germline V gene has CDR1 LGHDT and CDR2 YNNKEL (reference sequence). V was clipped by 1 base and J by 2 bases, with 12 bases between them. Here the CDR3 reads CASSQGNWQAYEQYF. The CDR3 DNA follows: TGTGCCAGCAGCCAAGGGAACTGGCAGGCCTACGAGCAGTACTTC.

The gene calls are TRBV2 and TRBJ2-7, with 10 bases that match TRBD1. The CDR3 has 16 residues. J was trimmed by 2 bases and V by 6 bases; bases with no gene match: 10. Per germline, CDR1 SNHLY and CDR2 FYNNEI. The CDR3, as DNA: TGTGCCAGCAGAGGGGGGACAGGGGCTAGGACCTACGAGCAGTACTTC. Residues: CASRGGTGARTYEQYF.

The chain combines TRBV7-9 with TRBJ2-7; 9 nucleotides align to TRBD1. The V gene end was trimmed by 7 bases and the J gene end by 3 bases; junction bases not matched to a gene: 7. Germline loops: CDR1 SEHNR, CDR2 FQNEAQ (reference sequence). This CDR3 region has 14 residues. The CDR3 DNA sequence: TGTGCCAGCATTACCGGGACAGGGAGCTACGAGCAGTACTTC. Translation: CASITGTGSYEQYF.

About this clonotype itself: The junction departs from germline at one end; a sequencing error may be responsible. The V gene is TRBV10-3, the J gene TRBJ2-2; 7 bases map to TRBD1. This CDR3 comprises 15 residues. Per the germline V gene, CDR1 is ENHRY and CDR2 is SYGVKD. This CDR3 is CAISGRQGMGNEQFF. The DNA for the CDR3 is TGTGCCATCAGTGGGAGACAGGGAATGGGCAATGAGCAGTTTTTT.

In this sample, this clonotype turned up once. V and J are TRBV12-3 or TRBV12-4 and TRBJ2-7; D is undetermined. This CDR3 contains 15 residues. V lost 1 base to trimming and J lost 2 bases, with 12 bases between them. The CDR3 loop reads CASSLVSIFPYEQYF. For the CDR3, the DNA is TGTGCCAGCAGTTTAGTATCCATCTTCCCCTACGAGCAGTACTTC.

The chain recombines TRBV7-9 with TRBJ2-7; 7 bases align to TRBD2. This CDR3 contains 14 residues. V was clipped by 6 bases and J by 2 bases; unmatched bases: 7. Germline V gene sequence: CDR1 SEHNR, CDR2 FQNEAQ (reference sequence). CDR3 sequence reads: CASRPEAGAYEQYF. CDR3 coding DNA: TGTGCCAGCAGGCCGGAGGCGGGGGCCTACGAGCAGTACTTC.

The chain joins TRBV7-9 to TRBJ2-7, with D possibly matching TRBD2 (5 bases). The CDR3 consists of 15 residues. Germline V gene data show CDR1 as SEHNR and CDR2 as FQNEAQ (reference sequence). V was shortened by 5 bases and J by 2 bases, with 16 bases between the two germline ends. CDR3 coding DNA: TGTGCCAGCAGCCTCGTAGGGAGCGCCACCTACGAGCAGTACTTC. Translation: CASSLVGSATYEQYF.